The 16 T cell receptor beta chains below all came from one sample that was sequenced in a study of blood T cell repertoires in COVID-19. TCRdb keeps only in-frame clones here, not all; method: immunoSEQ multiplex PCR. The repertoire includes over 150,000 clones, roughly 86% of them detected once, and around 0.63% sits in the top ten. The sample consisted of peripheral blood. The origin of the receptors is a man aged 55-75 years with COVID-19, enrolled during active disease.

This chain links TRBV25-1 with TRBJ1-2; 9 nucleotides agree with TRBD1. V was pared by 4 bases and J by 7 bases, with 13 bases of the junction left unmatched. Per the germline V gene, CDR1 is MGHDK and CDR2 is SYGVNS. The CDR3 is 16 residues long. The CDR3 region is CASSVSGTGSRRGYTF. CDR3 nucleotide sequence: TGTGCCAGCAGTGTATCCGGGACAGGGAGTAGACGTGGCTACACCTTC.

This rearrangement joins TRBV18 to TRBJ2-1, with TRBD2 matching over 8 bases. This CDR3 has 16 amino acids. Unmatched junction bases numbered 12, after V lost 6 bases and J lost 5 bases. Germline values: CDR1 KGHSH, CDR2 LQKENI. CDR3 DNA: TGTGCCAGCTCCCCTTCCCGGGCGGGGGGCAACAATGAGCAGTTCTTC. Amino acids: CASSPSRAGGNNEQFF.

The chain couples TRBV24-1 to TRBJ1-1; 9 bases map to TRBD1. The CDR3 spans 16 residues. J was trimmed by 2 bases and V by 2 bases; bases with no gene match: 5. CDR1 KGHDR and CDR2 SFDVKD come from the germline V gene. This chain's CDR3 is CATSDSGTGRNTEAFF. DNA for the CDR3: TGTGCCACCAGTGATTCGGGGACAGGGCGCAACACTGAAGCTTTCTTT.

This chain links TRBV28 with TRBJ2-3; 10 nucleotides match TRBD1. V shed 7 bases and J 2 bases; nucleotides not matched to a gene: 6. Per the germline V gene, CDR1 is MDHEN and CDR2 is SYDVKM. CDR3 length: 15 amino acids. This CDR3 is CASKGQGGNTDTQYF. DNA for the CDR3: TGTGCCAGCAAAGGACAGGGGGGGAACACAGATACGCAGTATTTT.

This chain connects TRBV28 to TRBJ2-7, with 10 positions matching TRBD1. The ends lost 4 bases at V and 7 bases at J; junction bases unmatched: 13. The CDR3 is 16 amino acids. Germline V CDR1 and CDR2: MDHEN, SYDVKM. The CDR3: CASSWAGWTGGTEQYF. CDR3 DNA sequence: TGTGCCAGCAGTTGGGCCGGTTGGACAGGGGGTACAGAGCAGTACTTC.

The rearrangement links TRBV5-1 to TRBJ2-1; a possible D gene is TRBD2 (6 bases). There are 16 residues in the CDR3. V lost 4 bases and J 6 bases, leaving 20 bases between the germline ends. Germline CDR1 SGHRS, CDR2 YFSETQ. The CDR3 bases are TGCGCCAGCAGCCGGGAGTTTGTAGTCTCAGGCAATGAGCAGTTCTTC. This gives the protein CASSREFVVSGNEQFF.

The chain uses TRBV6-6 and TRBJ2-5; 10 positions match TRBD2. CDR3 length: 14 amino acids. Germline CDR1 is MNHNY and CDR2 is SVGAGI (reference sequence). Losses at the gene ends were 11 bases for V and 4 bases for J; bases not matched to a gene: 10. The CDR3 DNA sequence: TGTGCCTGCCGTCCTAGCGGGAGCCCAGAGACCCAGTACTTC. It is translated as CACRPSGSPETQYF.

The chain links TRBV7-9 to TRBJ2-7; perhaps TRBD2 as D (5 bases). The CDR3 length is 17 residues. Germline CDR1 reads SEHNR; CDR2 reads FQNEAQ (reference sequence). V shed 5 bases and J shed 3 bases, with 23 bases lying between them. The DNA of the CDR3 is TGTGCCAGCAGCCCTAAGGCCGGGGAAGTGGGAGTCTACGAGCAGTACTTC. This codes for CASSPKAGEVGVYEQYF.

The V and J genes are TRBV7-9 and TRBJ1-6; perhaps TRBD1 as D (5 bases). The CDR3 covers 18 residues. Between the trimmed V and J ends, which lost 5 bases and 2 bases, there was a span of 19 bases. CDR1 and CDR2 (germline): SEHNR, FQNEAQ (reference sequence). Written as DNA, the CDR3 is TGTGCCAGCAGCCCGCCATGGCGGGGGGTTGCCTATAATTCACCCCTCCACTTT. It codes for CASSPPWRGVAYNSPLHF.

The chain carries TRBV6-5 and TRBJ1-1, with 8 bases lining up with TRBD1. Germline V gene data show CDR1 as MNHEY and CDR2 as SVGAGI. The V and J ends lost 5 bases and 5 bases, in that order; junction bases with no gene match: 7. The CDR3 runs 14 residues. CDR3 residues: CASSPRTGRTEAFF. CDR3 nucleotides: TGTGCCAGCAGTCCTAGGACAGGGAGGACTGAAGCTTTCTTT.

Notes on this clone: One end of the junction is discordant with germline, which a read error may explain. V gene TRBV5-4 combines with J gene TRBJ2-7; 9 bases map to TRBD1. The CDR3 contains 15 residues. CDR1 and CDR2 from the germline V gene are SGHNT and YYREEE (reference sequence). CDR3 sequence reads: CASNLTGGLSYEQYF. CDR3 in DNA: TGTGCCAGCAACTTGACAGGGGGTCTTTCCTACGAGCAGTACTTC.

This clone has just one count. In DNA, the CDR3 is TGCGCCAGCAAGAGGGCAGGCGAGAACTATAATTCACCCCTCCACTTT. This gives the protein CASKRAGENYNSPLHF. The rearrangement links TRBV5-1 to TRBJ1-6; D uncertain. The CDR3 extends over 16 amino acids. Germline V gene sequence: CDR1 SGHRS, CDR2 YFSETQ. The V end was cut by 6 bases, the J end by 3 bases, with 16 bases between.

This clone has just one count. The gene calls are TRBV6-5 and TRBJ1-2; D unclear. The CDR3 extends over 13 amino acids. CDR1 MNHEY and CDR2 SVGAGI come from the germline V gene. V lost 6 bases, J lost 8 bases, and 16 bases lay in between. The CDR3 loop is CASSSGGGRGYTF. The CDR3, as DNA: TGTGCCAGCAGCAGCGGCGGCGGGAGGGGCTACACCTTC.

This chain uses TRBV3-1 (or the pseudogene TRBV3-2) with TRBJ2-7; D may be TRBD2 (6 bases). Germline-derived CDR1 and CDR2 are LGHDT and YNNKEL (reference sequence). CDR3 size: 15 residues. Trimming shortened V by 1 base and J by 3 bases, and 13 bases separated the two germline ends. The CDR3 region has the DNA TGTGCCAGCAGCCAAGGTCCGATGGGACTCTACGAGCAGTACTTC. Translated: CASSQGPMGLYEQYF.

The V gene is TRBV18, the J gene TRBJ1-1; D not certain. The CDR3 spans 13 residues. Germline V gene data show CDR1 as KGHSH and CDR2 as LQKENI. Trimming shortened V by 2 bases and J by 3 bases, and 7 bases separated the two germline ends. DNA for the CDR3: TGTGCCAGCTCACCAGGTCCAGACACTGAAGCTTTCTTT. As protein: CASSPGPDTEAFF.

The rearrangement links TRBV15 to TRBJ2-1, with 9 bases aligning to TRBD1. This CDR3 contains 16 residues. Looked up from germline, CDR1 is LNHNV and CDR2 is YYDKDF (reference sequence). V trimming: 0 bases; J trimming: 7 bases; junction bases outside the gene matches: 7. In nucleotides, the CDR3 is TGTGCCACCAGCAGAGATCGTGGGACAGGGTCGAATGAGCAGTTCTTC. Encoded protein: CATSRDRGTGSNEQFF. Using reference TRBV15 and TRBJ2-1 for the parts outside the CDR3, the full variable domain is DAMVIQNPRYQVTQFGKPVTLSCSQTLNHNVMYWYQQKSSQAPKLLFHYYDKDFNNEADTPDNFQSRRPNTSFCFLDIRSPGLGDTAMYLCATSRDRGTGSNEQFFGPGTRLTVL.